The TCR beta chain under discussion was sequenced for a study of cytomegalovirus exposure and HLA in healthy donors. Study-wide background: Caucasian-associated ancestry cluster membership applied to about four fifths of approximately 400 genotyped donors. Study-wide results and limits: In a later analysis, DRB1 alleles had the most associated TCRs; HLA-C alleles the fewest. HLA-A and HLA-B allele assignments for most subjects were reportedly predicted accurately using TCR beta sequences.

With regard to this clone: The target antigen is unknown.

J lost 5 bases, V lost 3 bases, and 3 bases had no gene match. CDR1 is SGHTA, CDR2 FQGNSA, per germline. The CDR3 runs to 13 residues. Vbeta (60) and Jbeta (13) primers were used in the PCR. Data came from immunoSEQ multiplex PCR; TCRdb stores just in-frame clones and leaves some out. The sample consists of about 80,000 clones, around 62% of them appearing once. The clonotype was recovered from a male donor in good health and CMV-seropositive. The specimen was PBMCs. The rearrangement uses TRBV7-2 and TRBJ2-5; 7 bases fit TRBD1. The CDR3 protein is CASSFRGRETQYF. The CDR3 DNA follows: TGTGCCAGCAGCTTTAGGGGGCGGGAGACCCAGTACTTC.